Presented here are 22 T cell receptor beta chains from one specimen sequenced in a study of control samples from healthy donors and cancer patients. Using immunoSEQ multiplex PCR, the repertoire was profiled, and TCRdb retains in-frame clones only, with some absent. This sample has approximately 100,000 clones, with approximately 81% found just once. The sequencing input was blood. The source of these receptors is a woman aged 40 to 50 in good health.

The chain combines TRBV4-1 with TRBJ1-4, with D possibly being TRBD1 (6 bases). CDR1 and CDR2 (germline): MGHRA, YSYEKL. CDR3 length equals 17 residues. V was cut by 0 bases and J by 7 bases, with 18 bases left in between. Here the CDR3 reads CASSQDGDPQGGEKLFF. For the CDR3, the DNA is TGCGCCAGCAGCCAAGATGGGGACCCACAAGGGGGTGAAAAACTGTTTTTT.

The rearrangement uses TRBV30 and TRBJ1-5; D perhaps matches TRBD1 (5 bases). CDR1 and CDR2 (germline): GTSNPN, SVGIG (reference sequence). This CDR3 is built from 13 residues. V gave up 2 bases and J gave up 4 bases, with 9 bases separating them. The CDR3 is CAWSRGRNQPQHF. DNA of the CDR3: TGTGCCTGGAGTAGGGGAAGGAATCAGCCCCAGCATTTT.

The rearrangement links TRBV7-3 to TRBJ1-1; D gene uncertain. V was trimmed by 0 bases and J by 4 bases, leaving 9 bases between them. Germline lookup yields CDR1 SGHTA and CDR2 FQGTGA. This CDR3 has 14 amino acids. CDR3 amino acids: CASSLTSPPTEAFF. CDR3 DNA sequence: TGTGCCAGCAGCTTAACGTCCCCACCCACTGAAGCTTTCTTT.

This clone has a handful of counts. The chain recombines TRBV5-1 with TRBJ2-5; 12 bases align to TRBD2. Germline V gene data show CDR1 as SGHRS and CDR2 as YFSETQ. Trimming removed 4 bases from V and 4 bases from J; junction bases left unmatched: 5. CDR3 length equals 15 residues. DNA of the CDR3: TGCGCCAGCAGCGCCCTAGCGGGGGGGCTAGAGACCCAGTACTTC. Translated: CASSALAGGLETQYF.

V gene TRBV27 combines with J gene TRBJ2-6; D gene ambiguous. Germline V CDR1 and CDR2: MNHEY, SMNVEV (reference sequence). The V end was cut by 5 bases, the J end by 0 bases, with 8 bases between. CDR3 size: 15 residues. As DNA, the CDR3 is TGTGCCAGCAGTCGAGGAAACTCTGGGGCCAACGTCCTGACTTTC. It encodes CASSRGNSGANVLTF.

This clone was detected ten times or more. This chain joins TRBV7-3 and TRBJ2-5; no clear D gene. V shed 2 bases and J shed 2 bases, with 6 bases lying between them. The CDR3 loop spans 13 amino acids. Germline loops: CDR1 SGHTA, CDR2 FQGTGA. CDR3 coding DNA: TGTGCCAGCAGCTTATCTAAGCAAGAGACCCAGTACTTC. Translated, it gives CASSLSKQETQYF.

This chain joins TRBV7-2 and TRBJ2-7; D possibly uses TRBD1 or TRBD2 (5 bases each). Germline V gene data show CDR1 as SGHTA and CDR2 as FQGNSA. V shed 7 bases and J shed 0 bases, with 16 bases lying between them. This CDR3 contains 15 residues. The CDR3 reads CASTPGPGHSYEQYF. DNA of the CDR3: TGTGCCAGCACCCCGGGGCCAGGGCACTCCTACGAGCAGTACTTC.

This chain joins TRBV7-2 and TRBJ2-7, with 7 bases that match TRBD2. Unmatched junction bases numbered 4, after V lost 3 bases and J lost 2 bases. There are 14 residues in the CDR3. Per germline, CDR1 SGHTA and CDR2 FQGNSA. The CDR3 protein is CASSFARGAYEQYF. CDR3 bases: TGTGCCAGCAGCTTTGCCCGGGGGGCCTACGAGCAGTACTTC.

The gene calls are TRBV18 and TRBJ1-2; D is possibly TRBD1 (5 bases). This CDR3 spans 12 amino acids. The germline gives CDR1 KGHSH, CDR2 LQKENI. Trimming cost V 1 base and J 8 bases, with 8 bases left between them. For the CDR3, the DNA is TGTGCCAGCTCACCACGTGGGGGGGGCTACACCTTC. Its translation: CASSPRGGGYTF.

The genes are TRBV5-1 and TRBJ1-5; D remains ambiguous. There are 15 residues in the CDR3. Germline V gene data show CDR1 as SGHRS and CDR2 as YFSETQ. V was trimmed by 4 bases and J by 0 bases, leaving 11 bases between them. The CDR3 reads CASSPQGYSNQPQHF. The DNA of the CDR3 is TGCGCCAGCAGCCCCCAAGGCTATAGCAATCAGCCCCAGCATTTT.

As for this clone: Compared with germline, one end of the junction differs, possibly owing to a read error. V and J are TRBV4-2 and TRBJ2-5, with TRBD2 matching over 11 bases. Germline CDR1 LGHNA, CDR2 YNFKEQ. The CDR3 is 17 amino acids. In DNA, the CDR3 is TGTGCCAGCAGCAAAGAGGGTAGCGGGGGGGCCCAAGAGACCCAGTACTTC. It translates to CASSKEGSGGAQETQYF.

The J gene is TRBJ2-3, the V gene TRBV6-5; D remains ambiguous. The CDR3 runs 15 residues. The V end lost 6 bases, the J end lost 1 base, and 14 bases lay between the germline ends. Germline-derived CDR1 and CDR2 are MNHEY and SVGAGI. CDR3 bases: TGTGCCAGCAGAGACTCCCTAACCCGCACAGATACGCAGTATTTT. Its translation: CASRDSLTRTDTQYF.

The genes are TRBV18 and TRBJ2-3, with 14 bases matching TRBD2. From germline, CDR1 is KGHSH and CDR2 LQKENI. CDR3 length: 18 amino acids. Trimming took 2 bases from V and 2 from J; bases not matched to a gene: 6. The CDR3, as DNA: TGTGCCAGCTCACCAAGACTAGCGGGGGGGCGCGCCACAGATACGCAGTATTTT. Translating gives CASSPRLAGGRATDTQYF.

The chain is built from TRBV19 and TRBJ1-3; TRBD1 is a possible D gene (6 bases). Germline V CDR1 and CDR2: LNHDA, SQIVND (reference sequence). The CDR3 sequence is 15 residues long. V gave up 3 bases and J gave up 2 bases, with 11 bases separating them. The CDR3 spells CASSMPGAPGNTIYF. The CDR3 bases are TGTGCCAGTAGTATGCCGGGGGCGCCTGGAAACACCATATATTTT. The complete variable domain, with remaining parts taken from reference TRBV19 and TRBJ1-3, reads DGGITQSPKYLFRKEGQNVTLSCEQNLNHDAMYWYRQDPGQGLRLIYYSQIVNDFQKGDIAEGYSVSREKKESFPLTVTSAQKNPTAFYLCASSMPGAPGNTIYFGEGSWLTVV.

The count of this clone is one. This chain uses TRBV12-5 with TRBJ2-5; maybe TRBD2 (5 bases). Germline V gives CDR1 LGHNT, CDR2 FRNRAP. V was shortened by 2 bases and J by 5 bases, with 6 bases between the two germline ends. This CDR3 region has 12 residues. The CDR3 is CASGLREETQYF. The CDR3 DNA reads TGTGCTAGTGGTTTGAGGGAGGAGACCCAGTACTTC.

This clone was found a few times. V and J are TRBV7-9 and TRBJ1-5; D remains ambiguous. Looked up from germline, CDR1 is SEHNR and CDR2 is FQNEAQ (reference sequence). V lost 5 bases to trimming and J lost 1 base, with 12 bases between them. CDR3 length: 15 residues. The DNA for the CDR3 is TGTGCCAGCAGCCTTACCGATATAAGCAATCAGCCCCAGCATTTT. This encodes CASSLTDISNQPQHF.

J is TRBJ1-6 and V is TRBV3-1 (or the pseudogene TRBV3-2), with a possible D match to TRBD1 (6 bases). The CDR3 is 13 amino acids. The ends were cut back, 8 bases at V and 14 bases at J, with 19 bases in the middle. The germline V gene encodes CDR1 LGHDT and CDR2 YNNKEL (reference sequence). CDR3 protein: CASGLGQRSALHF. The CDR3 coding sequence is TGTGCCAGCGGATTAGGACAGCGGTCCGCCCTCCACTTT.

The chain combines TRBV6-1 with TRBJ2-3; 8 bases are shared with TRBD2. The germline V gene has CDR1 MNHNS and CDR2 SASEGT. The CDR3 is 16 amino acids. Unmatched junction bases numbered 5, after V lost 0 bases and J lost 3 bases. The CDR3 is CASSEAGTRRTDTQYF. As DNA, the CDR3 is TGTGCCAGCAGTGAAGCGGGGACTAGACGGACAGATACGCAGTATTTT.

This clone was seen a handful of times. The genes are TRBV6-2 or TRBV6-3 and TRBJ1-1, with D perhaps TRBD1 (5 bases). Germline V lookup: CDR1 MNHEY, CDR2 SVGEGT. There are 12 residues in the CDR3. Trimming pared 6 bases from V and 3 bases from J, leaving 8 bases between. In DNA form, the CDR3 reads TGTGCCAGCAGCGACAGTTACACTGAAGCTTTCTTT. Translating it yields CASSDSYTEAFF.

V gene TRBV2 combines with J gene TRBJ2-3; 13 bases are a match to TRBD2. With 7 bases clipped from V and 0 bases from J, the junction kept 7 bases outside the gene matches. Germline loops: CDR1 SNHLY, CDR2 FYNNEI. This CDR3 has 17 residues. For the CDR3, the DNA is TGTGCCAGCACCGGACTAGCGGGGGACTCTAGCACAGATACGCAGTATTTT. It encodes CASTGLAGDSSTDTQYF.

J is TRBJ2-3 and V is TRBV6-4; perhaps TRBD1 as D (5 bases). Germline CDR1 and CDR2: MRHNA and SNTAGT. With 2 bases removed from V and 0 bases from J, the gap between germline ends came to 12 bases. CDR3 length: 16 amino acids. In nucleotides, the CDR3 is TGTGCCAGCAGTGACCCCGACAGTAGAAGCACAGATACGCAGTATTTT. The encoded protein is CASSDPDSRSTDTQYF.

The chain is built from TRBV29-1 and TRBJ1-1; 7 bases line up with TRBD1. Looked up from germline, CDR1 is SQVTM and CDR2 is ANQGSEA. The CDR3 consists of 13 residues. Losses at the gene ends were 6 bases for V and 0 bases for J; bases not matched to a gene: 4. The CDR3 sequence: CSVTGRMNTEAFF. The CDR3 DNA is TGCAGCGTGACAGGGAGAATGAACACTGAAGCTTTCTTT.